This T cell receptor beta chain was found in a study of blood T cell repertoires in COVID-19. The overall study: The United States, Italy and Spain supplied acute and convalescent COVID-19 samples. T cells, B-cell-depleted T cells, or PBMCs supplied cDNA or gDNA.

Data came from immunoSEQ multiplex PCR; TCRdb stores just in-frame clones and leaves some out. The profile shows roughly 53,000 clones, about 89% of them singletons. CDR3 length equals 16 residues. Germline CDR1 is SEHNR and CDR2 is FQNEAQ (reference sequence). V shed 4 bases and J 8 bases; nucleotides not matched to a gene: 14. Seattle patients were enrolled during active infection and followed longitudinally. The receptor was derived from a woman of 80 years or more with COVID-19, enrolled during active disease. The chain employs TRBV7-9 and TRBJ2-1; 7 nucleotides match TRBD1. Sequenced input: peripheral blood. The CDR3 is CASSSRDSPSRDEQFF. As DNA, the CDR3 is TGTGCCAGCAGCTCTAGGGACAGCCCTTCTCGGGATGAGCAGTTCTTC.